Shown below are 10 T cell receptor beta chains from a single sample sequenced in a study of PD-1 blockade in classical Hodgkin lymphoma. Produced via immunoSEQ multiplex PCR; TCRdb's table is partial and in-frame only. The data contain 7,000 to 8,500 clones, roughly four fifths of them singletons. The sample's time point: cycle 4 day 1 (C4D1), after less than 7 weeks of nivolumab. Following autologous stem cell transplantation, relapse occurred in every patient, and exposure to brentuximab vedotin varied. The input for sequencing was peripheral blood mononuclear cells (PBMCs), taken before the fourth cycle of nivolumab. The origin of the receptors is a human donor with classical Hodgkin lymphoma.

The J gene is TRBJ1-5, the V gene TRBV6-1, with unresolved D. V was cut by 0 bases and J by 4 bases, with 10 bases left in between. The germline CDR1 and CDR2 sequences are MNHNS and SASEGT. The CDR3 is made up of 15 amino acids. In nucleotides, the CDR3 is TGTGCCAGCAGTGAAGCCAGGTTATGGAATCAGCCCCAGCATTTT. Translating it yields CASSEARLWNQPQHF.

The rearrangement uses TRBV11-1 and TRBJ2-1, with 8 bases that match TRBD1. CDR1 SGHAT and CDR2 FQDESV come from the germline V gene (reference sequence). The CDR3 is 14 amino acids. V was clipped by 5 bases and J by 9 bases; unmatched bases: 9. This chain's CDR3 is CASSGLQGAGEQFF. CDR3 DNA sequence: TGTGCCAGCAGCGGTCTGCAGGGGGCCGGTGAGCAGTTCTTC. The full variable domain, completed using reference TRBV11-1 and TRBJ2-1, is EAEVAQSPRYKITEKSQAVAFWCDPISGHATLYWYRQILGQGPELLVQFQDESVVDDSQLPKDRFSAERLKGVDSTLKIQPAELGDSAMYLCASSGLQGAGEQFFGPGTRLTVL.

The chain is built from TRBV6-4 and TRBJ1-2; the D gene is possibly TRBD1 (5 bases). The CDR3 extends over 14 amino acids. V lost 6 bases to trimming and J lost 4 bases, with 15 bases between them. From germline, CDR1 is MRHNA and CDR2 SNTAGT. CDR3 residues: CASSEGTDLYGYTF. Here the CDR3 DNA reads TGTGCCAGCAGCGAAGGGACCGACCTCTATGGCTACACCTTC.

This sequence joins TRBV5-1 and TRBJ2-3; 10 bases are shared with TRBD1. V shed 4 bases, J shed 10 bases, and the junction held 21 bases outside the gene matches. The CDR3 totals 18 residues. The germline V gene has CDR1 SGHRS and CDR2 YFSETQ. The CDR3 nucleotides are TGCGCCAGCAGCCCCCAAGCAGGTGGTGGACAGGGGGTGGTTCCGCAGTATTTT. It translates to CASSPQAGGGQGVVPQYF. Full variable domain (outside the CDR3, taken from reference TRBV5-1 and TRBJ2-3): KAGVTQTPRYLIKTRGQQVTLSCSPISGHRSVSWYQQTPGQGLQFLFEYFSETQRNKGNFPGRFSGRQFSNSRSEMNVSTLELGDSALYLCASSPQAGGGQGVVPQYFGPGTRLTVL.

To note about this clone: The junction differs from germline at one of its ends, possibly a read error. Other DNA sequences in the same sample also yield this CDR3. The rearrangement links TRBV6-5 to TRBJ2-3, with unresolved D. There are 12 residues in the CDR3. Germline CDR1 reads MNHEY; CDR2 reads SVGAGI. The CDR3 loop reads CASRTLGNTQYF. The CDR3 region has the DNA TGTGCTAGCAGAACCCTGGGAAATACGCAGTATTTT.

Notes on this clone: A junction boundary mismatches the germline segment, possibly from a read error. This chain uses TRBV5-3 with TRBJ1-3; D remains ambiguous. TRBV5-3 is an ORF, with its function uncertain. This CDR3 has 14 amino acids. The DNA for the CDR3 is TGCGCCAGCAGCCAAGACTGGGTCCTTGACACCATATATTTT. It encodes CASSQDWVLDTIYF.

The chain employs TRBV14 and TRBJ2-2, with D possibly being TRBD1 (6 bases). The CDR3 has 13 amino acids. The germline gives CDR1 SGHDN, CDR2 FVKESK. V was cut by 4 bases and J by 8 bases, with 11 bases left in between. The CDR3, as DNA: TGTGCCAGCAGCCTTCAGGGGCGGGGGGAGCTGTTTTTT. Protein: CASSLQGRGELFF.

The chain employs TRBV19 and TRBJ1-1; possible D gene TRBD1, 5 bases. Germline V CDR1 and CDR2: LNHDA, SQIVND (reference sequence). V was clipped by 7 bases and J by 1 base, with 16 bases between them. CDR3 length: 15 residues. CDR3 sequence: CASTSGRLRNTEAFF. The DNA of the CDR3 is TGTGCCAGTACATCGGGACGACTCCGGAACACTGAAGCTTTCTTT. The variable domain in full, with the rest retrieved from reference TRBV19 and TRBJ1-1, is DGGITQSPKYLFRKEGQNVTLSCEQNLNHDAMYWYRQDPGQGLRLIYYSQIVNDFQKGDIAEGYSVSREKKESFPLTVTSAQKNPTAFYLCASTSGRLRNTEAFFGQGTRLTVV.

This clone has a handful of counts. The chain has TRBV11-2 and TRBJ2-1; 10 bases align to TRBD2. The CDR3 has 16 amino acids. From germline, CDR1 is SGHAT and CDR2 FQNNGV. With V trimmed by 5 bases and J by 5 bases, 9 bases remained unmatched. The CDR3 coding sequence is TGTGCCAGCAGCCCCGAGCGGACTAGCGGAAACAATGAGCAGTTCTTC. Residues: CASSPERTSGNNEQFF.

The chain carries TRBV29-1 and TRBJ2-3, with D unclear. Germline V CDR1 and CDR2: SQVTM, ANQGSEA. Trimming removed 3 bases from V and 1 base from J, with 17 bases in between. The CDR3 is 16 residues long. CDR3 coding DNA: TGCAGCGTTGAGTCGGTAATAGGGATGGGCACAGATACGCAGTATTTT. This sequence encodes CSVESVIGMGTDTQYF.